These T cell receptor beta chains were read from a single sample in a study of Ad26.COV2.S vaccination and SARS-CoV-2 variants. Profiled with immunoSEQ multiplex PCR; TCRdb holds only in-frame clones, not every one. Of roughly 450,000 clones in the sample, approximately 92% are singletons; the top ten hold 12%. Here the sequenced sample was peripheral blood, taken in a trial of Ad26.COV2.S vaccine versus placebo. The receptors were gathered from a person aged 18-65 years who received the Ad26.COV2.S COVID-19 vaccine or a placebo. Both conserved end residues are part of each CDR3. The order of the fields is clone size, D gene, J gene, V gene, CDR3 protein, CDR3 DNA. The D gene is left open where the match is weak. A clone size is listed for some rows: how often the clone was seen (once, few, many), or a class if it is expanded.

-	TRBD1	TRBJ2-2	TRBV4-1	CASSQEQGADTGELFF	TGCGCCAGCAGCCAAGAACAGGGGGCAGACACCGGGGAGCTGTTTTTT
-	TRBD2	TRBJ2-3	TRBV7-9	CASSLERLAGLDTQYF	TGTGCCAGCAGCTTAGAACGACTAGCGGGGTTAGATACGCAGTATTTT
-	TRBD2	TRBJ2-3	TRBV6-4	CASSDVAGGLDTQYF	TGTGCCAGCAGTGACGTTGCGGGAGGGCTGGATACGCAGTATTTT
-	-	TRBJ2-4	TRBV11-2	CASSLNRQVAKNIQYF	TGTGCCAGCAGCTTAAACCGCCAGGTAGCCAAAAACATTCAGTACTTC
-	-	TRBJ1-2	TRBV30	CARRDYRSYGYTF	TGTGCCCGAAGGGATTATCGCTCCTATGGCTACACCTTC
-	-	TRBJ2-7	TRBV6-6	CASSPLVGGSYEQYF	TGTGCCAGCAGCCCCCTGGTCGGGGGCTCCTACGAGCAGTACTTC
-	-	TRBJ2-3	TRBV27	CASSLGRTDTQYF	TGTGCCAGCAGTTTAGGCCGCACAGATACGCAGTATTTT
-	-	TRBJ1-2	TRBV29-1	CSVEPLSNYGYTF	TGCAGCGTTGAACCTCTTTCCAACTATGGCTACACCTTC
-	-	TRBJ2-1	TRBV5-8	CASSFRVGYNEQFF	TGTGCCAGCAGCTTCCGGGTGGGATACAATGAGCAGTTCTTC
-	-	TRBJ1-1	TRBV12-3/TRBV12-4	CASSLANTEAFF	TGTGCCAGCAGTTTAGCGAACACTGAAGCTTTCTTT
once	TRBD2	TRBJ2-7	TRBV7-2	CASSLGLGFYEQYF	TGTGCCAGCAGCTTGGGACTAGGTTTCTACGAGCAGTACTTC
-	-	TRBJ2-7	TRBV6-6	CASSRDGSYEQYF	TGTGCCAGCAGCCGGGACGGATCCTACGAGCAGTACTTC
-	TRBD1	TRBJ1-2	TRBV19	CASIGTGSWYGYTF	TGTGCCAGTATCGGGACAGGGTCATGGTATGGCTACACCTTC
-	TRBD1	TRBJ2-2	TRBV6-5	CATAGTATGGELFF	TGTGCCACCGCCGGGACAGCAACGGGCGGGGAGCTGTTTTTT
-	-	TRBJ2-2	TRBV24-1	CATSDPGRNTGELFF	TGTGCCACCAGTGACCCCGGGAGGAACACCGGGGAGCTGTTTTTT
once	-	TRBJ1-1	TRBV27	CASSLVGDTNTEAFF	TGTGCCAGCAGTTTAGTTGGGGATACGAACACTGAAGCTTTCTTT
-	-	TRBJ1-5	TRBV2	CASSLDRMGQPQHF	TGTGCCAGCAGTCTAGACAGGATGGGACAGCCCCAGCATTTT
-	-	TRBJ1-1	TRBV18	CASSPGENTEAFF	TGTGCCAGCTCACCGGGGGAGAACACTGAAGCTTTCTTT
-	TRBD1	TRBJ2-4	TRBV5-1	CASSSQGAAKNIQYF	TGCGCCAGCAGCTCTCAGGGGGCAGCCAAAAACATTCAGTACTTC
-	TRBD1	TRBJ1-2	TRBV4-3	CASSQEQGANYGYTF	TGCGCCAGCAGCCAAGAACAGGGGGCTAACTATGGCTACACCTTC
once	-	TRBJ2-5	TRBV11-3	CASSLPGSQETQYF	TGTGCCAGCAGCTTACCGGGATCGCAAGAGACCCAGTACTTC
-	-	TRBJ2-1	TRBV13	CASSLEGSNEQFF	TGTGCCAGCAGCTTAGAAGGGAGCAATGAGCAGTTCTTC
-	-	TRBJ1-6	TRBV10-2	CASRVRGGNSPLHF	TGCGCCAGCAGAGTCAGGGGAGGTAATTCACCCCTCCACTTT
-	TRBD2	TRBJ2-3	TRBV3-1/TRBV3-2	CASSPSGSTDTQYF	TGTGCCAGCAGCCCTAGCGGCAGCACAGATACGCAGTATTTT
-	TRBD1	TRBJ2-2	TRBV18	CASSPDRGNGELFF	TGTGCCAGCTCACCGGACAGGGGTAACGGGGAGCTGTTTTTT
-	-	TRBJ1-2	TRBV6-5	CASIRQPRDYGYTF	TGTGCCAGCATTCGACAGCCCCGGGACTATGGCTACACCTTC
-	-	TRBJ2-1	TRBV5-4	CASSSRTDNEQFF	TGTGCCAGCAGCTCTCGGACTGACAATGAGCAGTTCTTC
once	-	TRBJ2-1	TRBV11-3	CASSLYGRSSYNEQFF	TGTGCCAGCAGCTTATACGGGAGAAGTTCCTACAATGAGCAGTTCTTC
-	-	TRBJ2-7	TRBV29-1	CSVEPLGDSYEQYF	TGCAGCGTTGAACCTCTCGGGGACTCCTACGAGCAGTACTTC
-	TRBD1	TRBJ1-5	TRBV9	CASSDGTGLSNQPQHF	TGTGCCAGCAGCGACGGGACAGGCCTTAGCAATCAGCCCCAGCATTTT
-	-	TRBJ2-7	TRBV9	CASSVGTSGAYEQYF	TGTGCCAGCAGCGTAGGTACTAGTGGTGCCTACGAGCAGTACTTC
-	-	TRBJ2-2	TRBV6-5	CASSYRDNTGELFF	TGTGCCAGCAGTTATCGGGACAACACCGGGGAGCTGTTTTTT
-	-	TRBJ2-1	TRBV18	CASSPTPTGRTNNEQFF	TGTGCCAGCTCACCCACGCCGACAGGCCGGACGAACAATGAGCAGTTCTTC
once	-	TRBJ1-1	TRBV5-1	CASSLAGARGGTEAFF	TGCGCCAGCAGCTTGGCGGGGGCCAGGGGAGGTACTGAAGCTTTCTTT
-	-	TRBJ2-1	TRBV12-3/TRBV12-4	CASTLYNEQFF	TGTGCCAGCACCCTATACAATGAGCAGTTCTTC
-	-	TRBJ2-1	TRBV12-3/TRBV12-4	CASSPGRSEQFF	TGTGCCAGCAGTCCCGGTCGGAGTGAGCAGTTCTTC
-	TRBD1	TRBJ1-1	TRBV30	CAWSEGQAGAEAFF	TGTGCCTGGAGCGAAGGACAGGCCGGTGCTGAAGCTTTCTTT
few	-	TRBJ1-6	TRBV5-1	CASKQGENSPLHF	TGCGCCAGCAAACAGGGAGAGAATTCACCCCTCCACTTT
-	TRBD2	TRBJ2-3	TRBV7-7	CASSGGLADTDTQYF	TGTGCCAGCAGCGGGGGACTAGCGGACACAGATACGCAGTATTTT
-	TRBD2	TRBJ2-3	TRBV19	CASSPRMREDNTDTQYF	TGTGCCAGTAGTCCGCGGATGCGGGAGGACAACACAGATACGCAGTATTTT
-	TRBD2	TRBJ2-3	TRBV7-8	CASSGSWTSGTDTQYF	TGTGCCAGCAGCGGATCCTGGACTAGCGGCACAGATACGCAGTATTTT
-	TRBD2	TRBJ2-7	TRBV2	CASSEIAGGYEQYF	TGTGCCAGCAGTGAAATAGCGGGAGGGTACGAGCAGTACTTC
once	TRBD2	TRBJ2-5	TRBV13	CASSPQGLATAQYF	TGTGCCAGCAGCCCTCAGGGACTAGCGACGGCCCAGTACTTC
-	TRBD1	TRBJ2-6	TRBV5-5	CASSLDRGSSGANVLTF	TGTGCCAGCAGCTTGGACAGGGGAAGCTCTGGGGCCAACGTCCTGACTTTC
-	TRBD1	TRBJ2-1	TRBV10-3	CAISATGTGPYNEQFF	TGTGCCATCAGTGCTACCGGGACAGGGCCCTACAATGAGCAGTTCTTC
-	TRBD2	TRBJ2-1	TRBV3-1/TRBV3-2	CASSRKNSGTYNEQFF	TGTGCCAGCAGCCGAAAGAATAGCGGGACCTACAATGAGCAGTTCTTC
-	-	TRBJ2-7	TRBV12-3/TRBV12-4	CASSLAGTEQYF	TGTGCCAGCAGTTTAGCAGGGACCGAGCAGTACTTC
once	-	TRBJ2-2	TRBV4-3	CASSRGHGGPGELFF	TGCGCCAGCAGCCGAGGACATGGTGGTCCCGGGGAGCTGTTTTTT
-	TRBD1	TRBJ2-1	TRBV7-9	CASSLGGTAFYNEQFF	TGTGCCAGCAGCTTAGGGGGGACAGCTTTTTACAATGAGCAGTTCTTC
-	-	TRBJ2-3	TRBV10-2	CASSEFIAGTDTQYF	TGCGCCAGCAGTGAGTTTATAGCGGGCACAGATACGCAGTATTTT
-	-	TRBJ1-3	TRBV7-9	CASGLMGEENTIYF	TGTGCCAGCGGACTAATGGGAGAGGAAAACACCATATATTTT
-	-	TRBJ1-2	TRBV4-3	CASSQDRADYYGYTF	TGCGCCAGCAGCCAAGATAGGGCAGACTACTATGGCTACACCTTC
-	-	TRBJ2-1	TRBV30	CAWNSGSHAYNEQFF	TGTGCCTGGAACTCGGGCTCGCATGCCTACAATGAGCAGTTCTTC
-	TRBD2	TRBJ2-1	TRBV19	CASSILAGVSNEQFF	TGTGCCAGTAGTATTCTAGCGGGAGTAAGCAATGAGCAGTTCTTC
once	-	TRBJ1-5	TRBV5-6	CASSLGGYNQPQHF	TGTGCCAGCAGCTTGGGCGGATACAATCAGCCCCAGCATTTT
-	-	TRBJ1-6	TRBV20-1	CSASVQGLNSPLHF	TGCAGTGCTAGTGTCCAGGGTCTTAATTCACCCCTCCACTTT
-	-	TRBJ1-4	TRBV7-2	CASSSNGGGNEKLFF	TGTGCCAGCAGCTCTAACGGGGGTGGTAATGAAAAACTGTTTTTT